These 17 T cell receptor beta chains were all obtained from the same sample, sequenced in a study of blood T cell repertoires in COVID-19. Repertoires were generated with immunoSEQ multiplex PCR, while TCRdb's copy carries only in-frame clones and drops some. Altogether 200,000 to 250,000 clones are present, 80% being singletons, with the ten largest covering roughly 13%. Specimen: peripheral blood. These receptors all stem from a human donor in a cohort sampled during active COVID-19.

This clone was seen only once. This sequence joins TRBV28 and TRBJ2-3, with D possibly TRBD2 on 6 matching bases. The germline V gene has CDR1 MDHEN and CDR2 SYDVKM. The CDR3 spans 14 residues. With 6 bases removed from V and 4 bases from J, the gap between germline ends came to 14 bases. The chain's CDR3 is CASSPGGRADTQYF. As DNA, the CDR3 is TGTGCCAGCAGCCCCGGGGGACGGGCAGATACGCAGTATTTT. The full variable domain, its missing parts supplied by reference TRBV28 and TRBJ2-3, is DVKVTQSSRYLVKRTGEKVFLECVQDMDHENMFWYRQDPGLGLRLIYFSYDVKMKEKGDIPEGYSVSREKKERFSLILESASTNQTSMYLCASSPGGRADTQYFGPGTRLTVL.

The V call is TRBV7-2, the J call TRBJ1-2; 10 bases match TRBD1. Germline V gene data show CDR1 as SGHTA and CDR2 as FQGNSA. Germline trimming cut 4 bases from V and 1 base from J; bases unmatched to any gene: 3. The CDR3 is 15 amino acids. The CDR3 reads CASSSRTGGNYGYTF. Written as DNA, the CDR3 is TGTGCCAGCAGCTCAAGGACAGGGGGTAACTATGGCTACACCTTC.

J is TRBJ1-5 and V is TRBV7-2; no reliable D call. The germline V gene has CDR1 SGHTA and CDR2 FQGNSA. The ends were cut back, 3 bases at V and 4 bases at J, with 10 bases in the middle. The CDR3 consists of 14 residues. The CDR3: CASSFMALNQPQHF. For the CDR3, the DNA is TGTGCCAGCAGCTTCATGGCCCTTAATCAGCCCCAGCATTTT.

The rearrangement joins TRBV7-2 to TRBJ1-6; no reliable D call. The CDR3 loop spans 13 amino acids. The germline V gene encodes CDR1 SGHTA and CDR2 FQGNSA. The ends were cut back, 10 bases at V and 7 bases at J, with 14 bases in the middle. CDR3 coding DNA: TGTGCCACCTCGGGGATTTCAAATTCACCCCTCCACTTT. This gives the protein CATSGISNSPLHF. The whole variable domain, filled in from reference TRBV7-2 and TRBJ1-6, reads GAGVSQSPSNKVTEKGKDVELRCDPISGHTALYWYRQSLGQGLEFLIYFQGNSAPDKSGLPSDRFSAERTGGSVSTLTIQRTQQEDSAVYLCATSGISNSPLHFGNGTRLTVT.

Here the CDR3 DNA reads TGTGCCACCGGGGACAGCTCCTACGAGCAGTACTTC. Protein: CATGDSSYEQYF. The V and J genes are TRBV15 and TRBJ2-7; the match to TRBD1 covers 7 bases. The CDR3 extends over 12 amino acids. CDR1 LNHNV and CDR2 YYDKDF come from the germline V gene (reference sequence). V gave up 8 bases and J gave up 0 bases; unmatched junction bases: 1.

This clone was found once. This chain links TRBV5-5 with TRBJ2-7; 8 positions match TRBD2. CDR1 and CDR2 from the germline V gene are SGHKS and YYEKEE (reference sequence). The J segment lost 2 bases and the V segment lost 0 bases, leaving 7 bases of the junction unmatched. This CDR3 has 16 amino acids. CDR3 residues: CASSLVTSGGTYEQYF. The CDR3 DNA reads TGTGCCAGCAGCTTGGTTACTAGCGGAGGGACCTACGAGCAGTACTTC.

V usage is TRBV9 and J usage is TRBJ2-7, with D perhaps TRBD1 (6 bases). Trimming cost V 0 bases and J 4 bases, with 14 bases left between them. The CDR3 is 15 amino acids. CDR1 is SGDLS and CDR2 is YYNGEE in the germline V gene. CDR3 in amino acids: CASSVGGGDAYEQYF. Written as DNA, the CDR3 is TGTGCCAGCAGCGTAGGAGGGGGAGACGCGTACGAGCAGTACTTC.

The sample holds many counts of this clone. The J gene is TRBJ2-5, the V gene TRBV19, with 8 bases aligning to TRBD1. This CDR3 region has 12 residues. J was trimmed by 7 bases and V by 8 bases; bases with no gene match: 6. Per the germline V gene, CDR1 is LNHDA and CDR2 is SQIVND (reference sequence). The CDR3 here is CASSTQGATQYF. CDR3 nucleotides: TGTGCCAGTTCGACCCAGGGGGCGACCCAGTACTTC.

The chain links TRBV6-6 to TRBJ2-7, with 13 bases that match TRBD2. Germline assignment: CDR1 MNHNY and CDR2 SVGAGI (reference sequence). The CDR3 is 20 residues long. The V and J ends lost 6 bases and 3 bases, in that order; junction bases with no gene match: 20. The CDR3 region has the DNA TGTGCCAGCAGCCCGGTTGGGGGGGCTGGACTAGCGGGGGCTCTCTACGAGCAGTACTTC. This sequence encodes CASSPVGGAGLAGALYEQYF.

The chain employs TRBV28 and TRBJ1-5, with TRBD1 identical over 9 bases. The V segment lost 5 bases and the J segment 3 bases; nucleotides outside the gene matches: 14. Germline-derived CDR1 and CDR2 are MDHEN and SYDVKM. The CDR3 consists of 18 residues. CDR3 protein: CASSLLTLGTGSNQPQHF. Written as DNA, the CDR3 is TGTGCCAGCAGTCTACTTACCCTGGGGACAGGGTCCAATCAGCCCCAGCATTTT. Looking up the rest from reference TRBV28 and TRBJ1-5 gives the full variable domain: DVKVTQSSRYLVKRTGEKVFLECVQDMDHENMFWYRQDPGLGLRLIYFSYDVKMKEKGDIPEGYSVSREKKERFSLILESASTNQTSMYLCASSLLTLGTGSNQPQHFGDGTRLSIL.

The rearrangement uses TRBV4-2 and TRBJ1-3; D is uncertain. Trimming cost V 1 base and J 0 bases, with 7 bases left between them. CDR1 LGHNA and CDR2 YNFKEQ come from the germline V gene. This CDR3 region has 15 residues. The CDR3 sequence: CASSQAIDSGNTIYF. CDR3 nucleotides: TGTGCCAGCAGCCAAGCGATAGACTCTGGAAACACCATATATTTT.

The chain is built from TRBV27 and TRBJ1-2, with D maybe TRBD1 (6 bases). Trimming took off 2 bases at V and 8 bases at J, with 21 bases between the two ends. The CDR3 runs to 16 residues. In germline, CDR1 is MNHEY, CDR2 SMNVEV (reference sequence). The CDR3 region has the DNA TGTGCCAGCAGTTTAAGGGGGTCGGGGGGGGCGCACGGCTACACCTTC. The encoded protein is CASSLRGSGGAHGYTF.

The rearrangement links TRBV5-1 to TRBJ1-2; no reliable D call. Germline assignment: CDR1 SGHRS and CDR2 YFSETQ. CDR3 size: 15 residues. V was shortened by 4 bases and J by 8 bases, with 21 bases between the two germline ends. The CDR3 DNA is TGCGCCAGCAGCCGGGGTGTGGTTTGGGATGGGGGCTACACCTTC. This encodes CASSRGVVWDGGYTF.

V gene TRBV7-9 combines with J gene TRBJ1-2; tentatively, D is TRBD1 (6 bases). Trimming pared 7 bases from V and 5 bases from J, leaving 17 bases between. Per the germline V gene, CDR1 is SEHNR and CDR2 is FQNEAQ (reference sequence). This CDR3 is built from 14 residues. CDR3 sequence (DNA): TGTGCCAGCAACGGCAGGGAAAGGGGGTATGGCTACACCTTC. Protein sequence: CASNGRERGYGYTF.

In its sample, this clone was seen a few times. The genes are TRBV19 and TRBJ2-3; 14 bases align to TRBD2. V shed 6 bases and J 6 bases; nucleotides not matched to a gene: 14. The CDR3 contains 18 residues. Per germline, CDR1 LNHDA and CDR2 SQIVND (reference sequence). The CDR3: CASSPKPGLAGVSDTQYF. CDR3 sequence (DNA): TGTGCCAGTAGCCCTAAACCGGGACTAGCGGGAGTATCGGATACGCAGTATTTT.

The genes are TRBV29-1 and TRBJ1-5; D is unclear. Trimming stripped 6 bases from V and 6 bases from J, with 15 bases between. Germline V gene data show CDR1 as SQVTM and CDR2 as ANQGSEA. This CDR3 has 13 amino acids. Here the CDR3 reads CSVSNQVGQPQHF. For the CDR3, the DNA is TGCAGCGTGTCCAACCAGGTTGGTCAGCCCCAGCATTTT. Supplemented by reference TRBV29-1 and TRBJ1-5, the full variable domain reads SAVISQKPSRDICQRGTSLTIQCQVDSQVTMMFWYRQQPGQSLTLIATANQGSEATYESGFVIDKFPISRPNLTFSTLTVSNMSPEDSSIYLCSVSNQVGQPQHFGDGTRLSIL.

The chain combines TRBV3-1 (or the pseudogene TRBV3-2) with TRBJ1-5; D not resolved. This CDR3 spans 13 amino acids. V lost 6 bases to trimming and J lost 9 bases, with 15 bases between them. CDR1 is LGHDT and CDR2 is YNNKEL in the germline V gene (reference sequence). The CDR3 sequence: CASSPGPAGPQHF. The CDR3 DNA follows: TGTGCCAGCAGTCCGGGCCCCGCGGGGCCCCAGCATTTT.